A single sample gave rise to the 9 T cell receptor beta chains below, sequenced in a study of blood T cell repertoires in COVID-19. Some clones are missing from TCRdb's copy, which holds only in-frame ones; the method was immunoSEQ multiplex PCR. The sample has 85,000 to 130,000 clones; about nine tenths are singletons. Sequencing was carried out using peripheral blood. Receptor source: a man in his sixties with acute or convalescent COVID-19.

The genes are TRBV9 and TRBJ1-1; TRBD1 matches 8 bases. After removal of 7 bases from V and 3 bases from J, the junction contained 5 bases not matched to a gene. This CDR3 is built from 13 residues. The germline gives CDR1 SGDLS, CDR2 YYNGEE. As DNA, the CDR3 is TGTGCCAGCGGGCAGGGGGCTTACACTGAAGCTTTCTTT. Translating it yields CASGQGAYTEAFF.

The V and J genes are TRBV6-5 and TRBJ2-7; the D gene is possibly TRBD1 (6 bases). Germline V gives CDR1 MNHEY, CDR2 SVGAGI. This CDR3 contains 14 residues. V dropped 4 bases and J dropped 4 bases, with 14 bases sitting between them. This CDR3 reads CASSLKLGGYEQYF. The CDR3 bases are TGTGCCAGCAGTTTGAAGCTAGGGGGATACGAGCAGTACTTC.

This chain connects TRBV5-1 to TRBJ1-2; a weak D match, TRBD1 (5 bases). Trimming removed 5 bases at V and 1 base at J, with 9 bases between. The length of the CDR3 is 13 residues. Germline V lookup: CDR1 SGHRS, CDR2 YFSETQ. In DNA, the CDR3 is TGCGCCAGCAGGATAGGGGATAACTATGGCTACACCTTC. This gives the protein CASRIGDNYGYTF. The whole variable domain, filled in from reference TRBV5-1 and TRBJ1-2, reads KAGVTQTPRYLIKTRGQQVTLSCSPISGHRSVSWYQQTPGQGLQFLFEYFSETQRNKGNFPGRFSGRQFSNSRSEMNVSTLELGDSALYLCASRIGDNYGYTFGSGTRLTVV.

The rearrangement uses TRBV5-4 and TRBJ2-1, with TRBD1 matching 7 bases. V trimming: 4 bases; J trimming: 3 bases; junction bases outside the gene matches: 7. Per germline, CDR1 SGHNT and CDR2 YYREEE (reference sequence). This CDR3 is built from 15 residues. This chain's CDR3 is CASSGTGTVYNEQFF. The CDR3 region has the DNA TGTGCCAGCAGCGGAACCGGGACAGTCTACAATGAGCAGTTCTTC.

The CDR3 sequence: CAWSVAGADTQYF. CDR3 bases: TGTGCCTGGAGTGTAGCAGGGGCAGATACGCAGTATTTT. The J gene is TRBJ2-3, the V gene TRBV30; the D gene is possibly TRBD1 (6 bases). The CDR3 is made up of 13 amino acids. V gave up 0 bases and J gave up 4 bases, with 8 bases separating them. The germline V gene has CDR1 GTSNPN and CDR2 SVGIG (reference sequence).

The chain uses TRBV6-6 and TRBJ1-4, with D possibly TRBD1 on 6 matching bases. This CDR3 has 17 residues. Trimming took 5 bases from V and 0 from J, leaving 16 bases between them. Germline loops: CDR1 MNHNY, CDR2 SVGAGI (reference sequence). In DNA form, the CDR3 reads TGTGCCAGCAGTCTCGACAGGACCTTAACAACTAATGAAAAACTGTTTTTT. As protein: CASSLDRTLTTNEKLFF.

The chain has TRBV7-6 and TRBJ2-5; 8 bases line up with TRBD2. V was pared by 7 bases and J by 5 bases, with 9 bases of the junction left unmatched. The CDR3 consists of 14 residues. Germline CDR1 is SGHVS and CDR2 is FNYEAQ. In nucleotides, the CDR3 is TGTGCCAGCAAAACCGGACTAGCTATGGAGACCCAGTACTTC. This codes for CASKTGLAMETQYF.

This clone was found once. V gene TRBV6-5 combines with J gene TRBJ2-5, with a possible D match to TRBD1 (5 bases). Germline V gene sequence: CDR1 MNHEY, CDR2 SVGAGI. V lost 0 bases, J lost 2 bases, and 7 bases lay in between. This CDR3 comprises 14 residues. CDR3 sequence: CASSYSTGQETQYF. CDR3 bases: TGTGCCAGCAGTTACTCTACAGGACAAGAGACCCAGTACTTC.

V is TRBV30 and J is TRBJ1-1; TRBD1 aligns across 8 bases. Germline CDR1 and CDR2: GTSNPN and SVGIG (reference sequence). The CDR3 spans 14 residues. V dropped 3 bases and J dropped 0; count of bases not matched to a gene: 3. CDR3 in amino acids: CAWSQGQVNTEAFF. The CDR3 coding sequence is TGTGCCTGGAGCCAGGGACAGGTGAACACTGAAGCTTTCTTT.